This T cell receptor beta chain emerged from a study of cytomegalovirus exposure and HLA in healthy donors (dated by TCRdb to about 2017). Background on the whole study: According to an earlier analysis of several hundred of the donors, roughly 180 million T cells yielded 90 million to 140 million unique TCR beta sequences and about 300 Gb of sequence data. An early release covering roughly 640 HLA-typed donors comprised 250 to 350 gigabases of sequencing data and tens of millions of unique TCR sequences. All discovery cohort repertoires had been generated on a single sequencing platform. HLA typing covered class I and class II loci at four-digit resolution. Of the 300 to 450 genotyped donors, less than 85% were placed in the genetic ancestry cluster associated with self-reported Caucasian donors. Four to six DR-DQ haplotypes were handled as single units for association and clustering because linkage in the cohort was strong. Besides the first cohort of roughly 700 subjects, a separate validation cohort made up of over a hundred different subjects was used. To predict cytomegalovirus infection status, the study combined high-throughput TCR immunosequencing, statistical association of individual TCRs with disease status, and machine learning. Alongside the repertoire data, information on donor age, sex, ethnicity and CMV serostatus was compiled. A later genetic analysis used genome-wide SNP genotypes for about 65% of the roughly 670 donors, treating that subset as a discovery cohort. On average, about 240,000 unique TCR beta nucleotide sequences were sequenced per donor among a few hundred genotyped donors of the cohort, with approximately 18% of those sequences being non-productive. In an earlier analysis of over 550 of the donors, high-throughput TCR beta sequencing was used to judge whether each TCR beta V gene segment behaved as functional or pseudogenic. In a later analysis, previously published TCR beta repertoires from some 640 donors were re-analyzed and high-resolution HLA genotyping was added so that TCR occurrence patterns could be studied. The study aimed to test whether cataloging public T cell receptors could reveal signatures of past pathogen exposure. Using immunosequencing, the study profiled T cell repertoires from fewer than 700 subjects and related those repertoires to cytomegalovirus serostatus. The later analysis used no new phenotypic data to find candidate immune exposures, relying instead on TCR beta sequences and their occurrence across donors. The number of donors typed differed by locus, with 629-630 for A, B, C, DRB1 and DQB1, roughly 520 for DQA1, under 610 for DPA1, and some 470 for DPB1.

The protocol used for the library was the immunoSEQ multiplex PCR assay. The multiplex PCR relied on a mix of 60 forward primers for TCR Vbeta segments and 13 reverse primers for TCR Jbeta segments. Amplification of the CDR3 region of rearranged TCR beta genes was performed with a multiplex PCR assay on genomic DNA. Amplified TCR beta libraries were sequenced as 87-base-pair reads on the Illumina HiSeq System. The original methods were these. A later analysis tallied around 87 million unique TCR beta chains across the 650 to 750 repertoires, and around 9.9 million of those chains were shared by two or more donors. Raw reads were error-corrected and collapsed into unique sequences by a nearest-neighbor algorithm in which closely related sequences were merged to remove PCR and sequencing errors. Alignment of CDR3 sequences to IMGT reference sequences was used to assign V, D and J gene segments. For a sequence to be retained, at least a six-nucleotide match to both a V gene segment and a J gene segment was required. A rearrangement was called productive if the CDR3 had no stop codons and remained in frame with V and J, and every other rearrangement was called non-productive. Following IMGT convention, CDR3 was defined as the stretch from the second conserved V-encoded cysteine to the conserved J-encoded phenylalanine. The earlier analysis of about 590 of the donors excluded sequences that lacked an unambiguous match to a single V gene segment. In an earlier analysis of 587 of the donors, V segments were called functional above 56.7% productive rearrangements and were called segregating when the between-donor standard deviation exceeded 5%. A statistical classification framework was built to diagnose cytomegalovirus status from the catalog of TCR beta chain sequences. In a later analysis, TCR nucleotide sequences were compared against IMGT/GENE-DB human TR gene sequences so that V and J genes could be assigned. A later analysis assigned CDR3 sequences and most-parsimonious VDJ recombination scenarios with the TCRdist pipeline. A later analysis defined each TCR beta chain by its CDR3 amino acid sequence plus V-gene family, and excluded reads lacking a unique V-gene family. As a way to deal with suspected cross-contamination and a sequencing artifact, a later analysis dropped approximately 590 nucleotide sequences that were highly shared and had low generation probability. For each public chain, a later analysis derived a clonal expansion index from normalized ranks of inferred template counts within each repertoire. In a later analysis, generation probabilities were computed with a VDJ recombination model fitted to out-of-frame rearrangements, and the resulting probabilities were checked against IGoR. In a later analysis, TCR-TCR, TCR-HLA and TCR-CMV co-occurrence was scored with hypergeometric tests, and a repertoire-size bias correction was applied to TCR pairs. False discovery rates were estimated in a later analysis by permuting HLA or CMV assignments 20 times. A later analysis grouped co-occurring TCRs with DBSCAN, adding TCRdist sequence similarity when clustering within HLA-allele-positive subsets. Repertoires with fewer than 30,000 or more than 120,000 public chains, plus five repertoires with anomalous nucleotide sharing, were excluded from co-occurrence clustering. The table was pulled from immuneACCESS by TCRdb, which kept in-frame rearrangements only. Such tables lose some clones; where checked, under half of the loss comes from unresolved V genes, and the rest has no known cause. The DNA was the basis for D and trimming; V, J and clone size are from that table. The sample profile shows more than 150,000 clones; 77% of them were found once. Roughly 1.5% of the sample is in the top ten clones.

CDR1 SEHNR and CDR2 FQNEAQ are derived from the germline V gene (reference sequence). Counted from cysteine to phenylalanine, this CDR3 has 14 amino acids. This entry keeps only the CDR3 DNA: 42 bases, framed from base 1. The paper as a whole reports these results and caveats: In both the original and validation cohorts, the classifier was reported to diagnose cytomegalovirus status with high specificity and sensitivity. Most TCR sequences were seen in very few donors, while some public TCRs were found in many individuals. In a later genetic analysis, a missense DCLRE1C variant was associated with V-gene and J-gene trimming of TCR beta chains, and the association was replicated in an independent cohort. A later genetic analysis reported fewer N-insertions in productive TCRs among donors in an Asian-associated ancestry cluster than the approximately 700-donor mean. A few of the identified cytomegalovirus-associated TCR beta chains were confirmed in vitro to be specific for cytomegalovirus antigens. According to a later analysis, most CMV-associated TCR beta chains appeared to be HLA-restricted, and the HLA associations seemed to be driven largely by CMV exposure. Only TCR beta chains were sequenced in this cohort, and the absence of alpha or paired-chain data limited detectable features. The 87-base-pair reads could not distinguish some IMGT-functional V segments, including TRBV6-2 and TRBV6-3, so those segments were excluded. A total of roughly 160 TCR beta chains were listed by the study as associated with cytomegalovirus. According to a later analysis, parvovirus B19, influenza, CMV and Epstein-Barr virus appeared linked to several top co-occurrence clusters. HLA typing was unavailable for some donors at each locus, so association tests used only the typed subset. In an earlier analysis of over 550 of the donors, most TCR beta V segments were observed in productive rearrangements about 87% or about 30% of the time, broadly matching IMGT annotations. A further reported finding was that TCR beta sequences accurately predicted the HLA-A and HLA-B alleles for most subjects in the first cohort. Correlated functional status among segregating V segments might be attributable to linkage disequilibrium, but an unknown experimental factor could not be ruled out. In a later analysis, some 17,000 TCR beta sequences were associated with specific HLA alleles at a false discovery rate of 0.05. Roughly uniform sequencing depth across donors was assumed in presence/absence analyses, although this assumption may not hold. A later analysis found that TCR association rates varied across HLA loci, with DRB1 alleles showing the most associated TCRs and HLA-C alleles the fewest. According to the authors, the approach could potentially be generalized to other disease states and immunological phenotypes. In a later analysis, HLA-associated TCR beta chains were found to be more clonally expanded and to have lower generation probabilities than equally common non-associated chains. Assigning TCR associations to individual alleles was difficult when HLA alleles, especially DR and DQ, strongly co-occurred. The sequencing pipeline was judged likely to have produced a cluster of highly shared sequence variants as a technical artifact. Immune exposure information for the cohort was limited to CMV serostatus. Because counts were too low, seventeen rarely observed V segments, including chromosome 9 orphons, were excluded from the earlier analysis of about 500 of the donors.

This clone came up once. Which antigen it targets is not known. The junction departs from germline at one end; a sequencing error may be responsible. The cohort was made up of roughly 670 healthy bone marrow donors. Cohort members were all nominally healthy when sampled, although unrecorded immune exposures were likely present. The donor was CMV seronegative and belonged to the group of over 350 seronegative cohort members. Every donor gave a peripheral blood sample, and the peripheral blood mononuclear cells from that sample were used for TCR beta sequencing. Genomic DNA was extracted from the blood cell samples with the Qiagen DNeasy Blood Extraction Kit.

Sequenced: PBMCs. The receptor's source is a man between 18 and 29 years old in good health and CMV-seronegative. Here the chain combines TRBV7-9 and TRBJ2-5; TRBD2 fits 11 bases in the junction. The CDR3 region: CASSLAGTSGTQYF. The nucleotide sequence reads as follows: TGTGCCAGCAGTTTAGCCGGGACTAGCGGGACCCAGTACTTC.